This T cell receptor (beta chain) appears in the sequencing data of a study of human T cells and chemical hapten exposure. Study summary: Throughout a study of approximately 25 weeks, patients underwent weekly scalp administration of diphenylcyclopropenone doses. Upper-back patches of 0.01% DPC were read at 6 days.

Described time point: patch test 2, 6 weeks after DPC sensitization. Treatment of the sample: therapeutic diphenylcyclopropenone sensitization with weekly scalp DPC. TCRdb called the RACE reads again in MiXCR, with one record for every CDR3 protein. Found here are a few hundred thousand distinct CDR3 sequences, more than 5% of them singletons; the top ten hold less than 6.5%. V was trimmed by 5 bases and J by 3 bases, leaving 16 bases between them. This CDR3 has 15 amino acids. Per germline, CDR1 SEHNR and CDR2 FQNEAQ (reference sequence). This clonotype was seen ten or more times. The V gene is TRBV7-9, the J gene TRBJ1-1, with a tentative D call TRBD1 (5 bases). The sequence derives from a woman under 30 with alopecia areata. Some clones in this sample may be carry-over from other donors' samples. The sequencing used whole blood, collected in connection with sensitization to the hapten diphenylcyclopropenone (DPC). CDR3 DNA: TGTGCCAGCAGCCAATTTAAGGGGCCTTACACTGAAGCTTTCTTT. The encoded protein is CASSQFKGPYTEAFF. The full variable domain, with the rest looked up from reference TRBV7-9 and TRBJ1-1, is DTGVSQNPRHKITKRGQNVTFRCDPISEHNRLYWYRQTLGQGPEFLTYFQNEAQLEKSRLLSDRFSAERPKGSFSTLEIQRTEQGDSAMYLCASSQFKGPYTEAFFGQGTRLTVV.